These 11 T cell receptor beta chains were sequenced from one sample in a study of CD8 T cells in ankylosing spondylitis. TCRdb re-analysed the 5' RACE reads in MiXCR, keeping a single row per CDR3 protein. The table has some 30,000 distinct CDR3 sequences, approximately 7.1% seen once. Sequencing input: blood, either unsorted or a sorted T cell fraction (not recorded which). These receptors originate from a male donor with ankylosing spondylitis or in good health (not recorded which).

This clonotype was seen only a few times. The V call is TRBV6-5, the J call TRBJ2-1; D gene unclear. Germline CDR1 and CDR2: MNHEY and SVGAGI. Trimming left V 2 bases short and J 6 bases short, with 14 bases between. The CDR3 loop spans 15 amino acids. This chain's CDR3 is CASSYTPMGSNEQFF. The CDR3, as DNA: TGTGCCAGCAGTTACACCCCAATGGGCTCCAATGAGCAGTTCTTC.

In its sample, this clonotype was seen many times. The chain uses TRBV27 and TRBJ1-2; the D is unclear. V gave up 1 base and J gave up 4 bases, with 16 bases separating them. Germline CDR1 MNHEY, CDR2 SMNVEV (reference sequence). This CDR3 comprises 16 residues. For the CDR3, the DNA is TGTGCCAGCAGTTTATACTCGGCAGATGTAAGCTATGGCTACACCTTC. It encodes CASSLYSADVSYGYTF.

This chain links TRBV2 with TRBJ1-5, with 9 bases fitting TRBD1. CDR1 SNHLY and CDR2 FYNNEI come from the germline V gene. V lost 4 bases, J lost 2 bases, and 0 bases stayed unmatched. CDR3 length equals 14 residues. This chain's CDR3 is CASSGDRGNQPQHF. DNA of the CDR3: TGTGCCAGCAGTGGGGACAGGGGCAATCAGCCCCAGCATTTT.

This clonotype was detected ten times or more. The V gene is TRBV29-1, the J gene TRBJ2-7; tentative D call: TRBD2 (6 bases). V dropped 5 bases and J dropped 5 bases, with 13 bases sitting between them. The CDR3 has 12 amino acids. Germline V gene sequence: CDR1 SQVTM, CDR2 ANQGSEA. The CDR3 sequence: CSVSGSNHEQYF. Written as DNA, the CDR3 is TGCAGCGTTTCCGGGAGCAACCACGAGCAGTACTTC.

This clonotype came up many times. This chain links TRBV27 with TRBJ2-3, with D possibly being TRBD2 (6 bases). V was clipped by 5 bases and J by 2 bases, with 29 bases between them. Germline V gives CDR1 MNHEY, CDR2 SMNVEV (reference sequence). CDR3 length: 20 residues. CDR3 sequence (DNA): TGTGCCAGCAGTCCCACTCCTTTGGGCGGAGGGGCCCTTCTCACAGATACGCAGTATTTT. It yields the protein CASSPTPLGGGALLTDTQYF.

Judged by abundance, this clonotype is large. V gene TRBV20-1 combines with J gene TRBJ2-1; D not certain. V gave up 3 bases and J gave up 9 bases, with 15 bases separating them. The germline V gene has CDR1 DFQATT and CDR2 SNEGSKA (reference sequence). CDR3 length: 13 amino acids. The CDR3 nucleotides are TGCAGTGCTAGCTCCCCCGGCGAAGGTGAGCAGTTCTTC. This translates into CSASSPGEGEQFF.

This clonotype has a count of ten or more. This sequence joins TRBV7-8 and TRBJ2-3; D assignment may be TRBD1 or TRBD2 (5 bases each). V lost 3 bases to trimming and J lost 6 bases, with 13 bases between them. Germline V gene lookup returns CDR1 SGHVS and CDR2 FQNEAQ. There are 14 residues in the CDR3. The CDR3 DNA follows: TGTGCCAGCAGCTTGTCACGGGGCCGGGATACGCAGTATTTT. Its protein is CASSLSRGRDTQYF.

This clonotype has ten or more counts. The CDR3 sequence: CAISGGDADEQFF. CDR3 coding DNA: TGTGCCATCAGTGGGGGGGACGCGGATGAGCAGTTCTTC. This chain uses TRBV10-3 with TRBJ2-1; D may be TRBD2 (6 bases). The germline V gene encodes CDR1 ENHRY and CDR2 SYGVKD. Trimming took off 4 bases at V and 8 bases at J, with 12 bases between the two ends. This CDR3 is built from 13 residues.

Concerning this clonotype itself: The junction shows a germline mismatch at one end, possibly a read error. CDR3 bases: TGTGCCATCAGCTTTGGGCCCCTTTGGTACCAAGAGACCCAGTACTTC. It translates to CAISFGPLWYQETQYF. The chain employs TRBV5-4 and TRBJ2-5; D not certain. The length of the CDR3 is 16 residues. The germline gives CDR1 SGHNT, CDR2 YYREEE (reference sequence).

There are many counts of this clonotype. The chain carries TRBV19 and TRBJ1-1, with 7 bases lining up with TRBD1. Trimming took 6 bases from V and 5 from J; bases not matched to a gene: 12. Per the germline V gene, CDR1 is LNHDA and CDR2 is SQIVND (reference sequence). This CDR3 spans 15 amino acids. The CDR3 here is CASSSRGGSGTEAFF. In DNA form, the CDR3 reads TGTGCCAGTAGCAGCAGGGGGGGATCTGGAACTGAAGCTTTCTTT.

In its sample, this clonotype was seen many times. The CDR3 DNA sequence: TGTGCCAGCAGTTCGACTAGCGGGAGTTACGAGCAGTACTTC. This translates into CASSSTSGSYEQYF. The chain joins TRBV27 to TRBJ2-7, with 12 bases matching TRBD2. V gave up 4 bases and J gave up 4 bases; unmatched junction bases: 2. Germline V gene data show CDR1 as MNHEY and CDR2 as SMNVEV (reference sequence). The CDR3 consists of 14 residues.